A single sample is the source of the 2 T cell receptor beta chains below, sequenced in a study of blood T cell repertoires in COVID-19. The method was immunoSEQ multiplex PCR; TCRdb's version includes in-frame clones alone and lacks a portion of them. The table shows 50,000 or so clones, with about 89% occurring only once. Sequencing was carried out using peripheral blood. The receptor source for this set is a man aged 70 or older with active COVID-19.

This chain uses TRBV6-1 with TRBJ2-3; TRBD2 matches at 9 bases. Germline loops: CDR1 MNHNS, CDR2 SASEGT. V trimming: 1 base; J trimming: 0 bases; junction bases outside the gene matches: 2. CDR3 size: 16 residues. The CDR3 DNA reads TGTGCCAGCAGTGAAGTAGCGGGGGCTAGCACAGATACGCAGTATTTT. It translates to CASSEVAGASTDTQYF.

The chain links TRBV6-5 to TRBJ1-2; 9 positions match TRBD1. This CDR3 comprises 15 residues. The germline gives CDR1 MNHEY, CDR2 SVGAGI. Trimming at V came to 5 bases and at J to 5 bases, leaving 9 bases not matched to a gene. CDR3 DNA sequence: TGTGCCAGCAGTAACGTGGGACAGGGCCAATATGGCTACACCTTC. Translated: CASSNVGQGQYGYTF.